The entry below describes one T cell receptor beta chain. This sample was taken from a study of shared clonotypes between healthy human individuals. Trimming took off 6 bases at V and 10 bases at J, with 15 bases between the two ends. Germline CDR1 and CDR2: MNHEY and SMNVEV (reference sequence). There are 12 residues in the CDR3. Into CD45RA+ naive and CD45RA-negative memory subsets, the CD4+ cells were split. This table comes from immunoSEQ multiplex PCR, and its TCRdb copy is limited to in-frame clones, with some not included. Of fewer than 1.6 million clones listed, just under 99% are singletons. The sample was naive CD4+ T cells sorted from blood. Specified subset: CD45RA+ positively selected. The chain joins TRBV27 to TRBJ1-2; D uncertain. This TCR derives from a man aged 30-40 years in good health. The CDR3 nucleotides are TGTGCCAGCAGCCCGGAAAATCGATTCTACACCTTC. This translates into CASSPENRFYTF.